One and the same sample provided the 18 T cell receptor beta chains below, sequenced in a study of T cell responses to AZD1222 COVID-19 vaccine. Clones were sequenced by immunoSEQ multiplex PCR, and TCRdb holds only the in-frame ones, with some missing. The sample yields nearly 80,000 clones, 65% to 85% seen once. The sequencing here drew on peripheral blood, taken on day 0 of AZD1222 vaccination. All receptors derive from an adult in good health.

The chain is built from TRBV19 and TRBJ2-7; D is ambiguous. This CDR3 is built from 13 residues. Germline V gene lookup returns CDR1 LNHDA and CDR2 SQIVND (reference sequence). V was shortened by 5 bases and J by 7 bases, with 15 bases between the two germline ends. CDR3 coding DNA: TGTGCCAGTAGTTCTTGGCCCCCGGTAGAGCAGTACTTC. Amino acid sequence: CASSSWPPVEQYF.

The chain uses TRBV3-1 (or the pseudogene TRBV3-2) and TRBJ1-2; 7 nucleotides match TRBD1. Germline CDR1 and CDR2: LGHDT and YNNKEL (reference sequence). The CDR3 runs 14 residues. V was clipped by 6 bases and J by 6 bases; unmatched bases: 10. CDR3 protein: CASRSDRVMNGYTF. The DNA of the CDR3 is TGTGCCAGCAGAAGCGACAGGGTCATGAATGGCTACACCTTC.

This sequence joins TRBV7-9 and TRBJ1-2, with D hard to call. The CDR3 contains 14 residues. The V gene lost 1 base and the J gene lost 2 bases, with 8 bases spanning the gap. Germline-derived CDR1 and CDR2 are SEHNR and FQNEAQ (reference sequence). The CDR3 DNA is TGTGCCAGCAGCTTAGGGCCCCGGAACTATGGCTACACCTTC. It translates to CASSLGPRNYGYTF. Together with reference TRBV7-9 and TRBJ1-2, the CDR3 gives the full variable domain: DTGVSQNPRHKITKRGQNVTFRCDPISEHNRLYWYRQTLGQGPEFLTYFQNEAQLEKSRLLSDRFSAERPKGSFSTLEIQRTEQGDSAMYLCASSLGPRNYGYTFGSGTRLTVV.

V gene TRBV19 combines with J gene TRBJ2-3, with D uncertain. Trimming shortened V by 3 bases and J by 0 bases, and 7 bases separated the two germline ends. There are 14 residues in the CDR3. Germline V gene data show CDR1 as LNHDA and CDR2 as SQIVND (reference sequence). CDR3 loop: CASSIWGSTDTQYF. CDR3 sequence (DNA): TGTGCCAGTAGTATCTGGGGAAGCACAGATACGCAGTATTTT.

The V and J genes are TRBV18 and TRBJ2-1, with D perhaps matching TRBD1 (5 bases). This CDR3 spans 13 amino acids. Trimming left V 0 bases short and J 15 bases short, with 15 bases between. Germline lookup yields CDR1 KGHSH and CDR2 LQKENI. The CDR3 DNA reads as TGTGCCAGCTCACCACCAGGGGATCCTAAACCGTTCTTC. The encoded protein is CASSPPGDPKPFF.

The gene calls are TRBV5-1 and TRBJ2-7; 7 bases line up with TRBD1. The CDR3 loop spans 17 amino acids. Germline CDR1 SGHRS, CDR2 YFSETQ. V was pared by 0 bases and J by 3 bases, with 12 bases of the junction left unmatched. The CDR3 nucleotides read TGCGCCAGCAGCTTGGCCCCCGGACAGGTGGCCCTCTACGAGCAGTACTTC. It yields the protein CASSLAPGQVALYEQYF.

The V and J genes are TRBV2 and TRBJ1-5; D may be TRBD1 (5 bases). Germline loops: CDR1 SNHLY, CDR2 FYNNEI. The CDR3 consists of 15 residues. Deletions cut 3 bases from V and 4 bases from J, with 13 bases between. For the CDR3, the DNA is TGTGCCAGCAGTGATCGGGGGGGAGGTAATCAGCCCCAGCATTTT. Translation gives CASSDRGGGNQPQHF.

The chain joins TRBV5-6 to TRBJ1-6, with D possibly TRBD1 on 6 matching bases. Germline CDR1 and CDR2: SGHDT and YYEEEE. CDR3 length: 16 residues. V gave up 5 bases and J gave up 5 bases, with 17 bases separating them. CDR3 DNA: TGTGCCAGCAGTATCATGGACAGCCAGAATAATTCACCCCTCCACTTT. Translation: CASSIMDSQNNSPLHF.

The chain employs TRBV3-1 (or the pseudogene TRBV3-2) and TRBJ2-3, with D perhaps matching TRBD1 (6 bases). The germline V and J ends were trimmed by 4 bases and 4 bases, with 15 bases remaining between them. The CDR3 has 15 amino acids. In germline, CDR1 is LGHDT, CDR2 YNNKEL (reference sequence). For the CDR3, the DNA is TGTGCCAGCAGCCCAGAGGGACAAGGCGCAGATACGCAGTATTTT. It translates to CASSPEGQGADTQYF.

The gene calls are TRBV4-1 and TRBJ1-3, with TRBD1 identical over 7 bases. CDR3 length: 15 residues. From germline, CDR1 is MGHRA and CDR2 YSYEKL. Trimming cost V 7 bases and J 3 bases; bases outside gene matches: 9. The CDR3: CASTRGRGSGNTIYF. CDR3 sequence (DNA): TGCGCCAGCACCCGGGGCAGGGGGAGTGGAAACACCATATATTTT.

The CDR3 DNA sequence: TGTGCCACCAGCAGGGGTCGGACTGAAGCTTTCTTT. The encoded protein is CATSRGRTEAFF. The gene calls are TRBV15 and TRBJ1-1; D call uncertain. This CDR3 has 12 amino acids. The germline gives CDR1 LNHNV, CDR2 YYDKDF (reference sequence). V dropped 3 bases and J dropped 5 bases, with 7 bases sitting between them.

CDR3 sequence (DNA): TGTGCCAGCAGCAACGACCCGTACAATGAGCAGTTCTTC. Translation gives CASSNDPYNEQFF. This chain joins TRBV12-3 or TRBV12-4 and TRBJ2-1; D is uncertain. The V end lost 6 bases, the J end lost 4 bases, and 10 bases lay between the germline ends. This CDR3 has 13 amino acids.

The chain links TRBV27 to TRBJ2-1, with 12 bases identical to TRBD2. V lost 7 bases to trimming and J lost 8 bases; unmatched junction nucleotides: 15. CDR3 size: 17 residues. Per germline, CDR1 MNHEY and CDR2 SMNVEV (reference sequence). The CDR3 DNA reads TGTGCCAGCATGAGGCTAGCGGGAGGGTTCGGTGGTCATGAGCAGTTCTTC. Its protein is CASMRLAGGFGGHEQFF.

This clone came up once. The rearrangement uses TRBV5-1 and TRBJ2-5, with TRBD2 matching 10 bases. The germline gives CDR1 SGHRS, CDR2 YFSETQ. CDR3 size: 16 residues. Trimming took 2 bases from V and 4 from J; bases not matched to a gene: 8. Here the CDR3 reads CASSFEGAGGPETQYF. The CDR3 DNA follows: TGCGCCAGCAGCTTCGAGGGAGCGGGGGGGCCAGAGACCCAGTACTTC. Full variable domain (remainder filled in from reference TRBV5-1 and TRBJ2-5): KAGVTQTPRYLIKTRGQQVTLSCSPISGHRSVSWYQQTPGQGLQFLFEYFSETQRNKGNFPGRFSGRQFSNSRSEMNVSTLELGDSALYLCASSFEGAGGPETQYFGPGTRLLVL.

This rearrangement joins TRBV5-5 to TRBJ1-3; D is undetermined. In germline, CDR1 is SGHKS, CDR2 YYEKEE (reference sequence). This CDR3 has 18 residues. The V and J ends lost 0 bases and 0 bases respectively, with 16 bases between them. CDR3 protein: CASSLVFGSQSSGNTIYF. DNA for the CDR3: TGTGCCAGCAGCTTGGTTTTTGGCTCCCAGAGCTCTGGAAACACCATATATTTT. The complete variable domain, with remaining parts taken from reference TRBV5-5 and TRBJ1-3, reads DAGVTQSPTHLIKTRGQQVTLRCSPISGHKSVSWYQQVLGQGPQFIFQYYEKEERGRGNFPDRFSARQFPNYSSELNVNALLLGDSALYLCASSLVFGSQSSGNTIYFGEGSWLTVV.

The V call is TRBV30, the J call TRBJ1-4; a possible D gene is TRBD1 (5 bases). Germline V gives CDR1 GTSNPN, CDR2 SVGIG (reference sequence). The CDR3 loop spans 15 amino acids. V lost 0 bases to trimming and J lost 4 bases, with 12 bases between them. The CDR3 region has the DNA TGTGCCTGGAGTGTACGAGGGGCACATAATGAAAAACTGTTTTTT. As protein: CAWSVRGAHNEKLFF.

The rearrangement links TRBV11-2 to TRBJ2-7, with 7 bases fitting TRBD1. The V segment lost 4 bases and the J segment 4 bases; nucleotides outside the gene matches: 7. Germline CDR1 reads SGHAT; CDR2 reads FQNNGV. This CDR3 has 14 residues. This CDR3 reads CASSSTGARYEQYF. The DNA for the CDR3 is TGTGCCAGCAGCTCAACAGGGGCGCGATACGAGCAGTACTTC.

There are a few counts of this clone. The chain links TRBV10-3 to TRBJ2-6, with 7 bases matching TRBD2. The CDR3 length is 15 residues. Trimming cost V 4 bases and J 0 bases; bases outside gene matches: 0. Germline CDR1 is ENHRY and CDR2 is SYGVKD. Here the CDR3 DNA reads TGTGCCATCAGTGGGACTAGCTCTGGGGCCAACGTCCTGACTTTC. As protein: CAISGTSSGANVLTF.